This entry features one TCR beta chain sequence. This sample stems from a study of CD8+ T cells in alopecia areata. Germline V gives CDR1 MGHDK, CDR2 SYGVNS. V lost 3 bases and J 8 bases, leaving 10 bases between the germline ends. This CDR3 contains 12 residues. RNA was isolated and reverse transcribed to cDNA, the sequencing template. TCRdb's copy holds only in-frame clones and misses some; the assay was immunoSEQ multiplex PCR. The sample gives fewer than 150,000 clones, 50% to 65% of which show up once; 3% to 4% is in the top ten. Treatment in this sample: oral pan-JAK inhibitor, 5-10 mg twice daily.

The genes are TRBV25-1 and TRBJ1-2; maybe TRBD1 (6 bases). The sample in question was CD4+ T cells sorted from blood, obtained at week 24, from a patient treated with tofacitinib. This sequence originates from a human donor with alopecia areata. CDR3 loop: CASSDRRGGYTF. The CDR3 DNA reads as TGTGCCAGCAGTGATAGAAGGGGGGGCTACACCTTC.